The 22 T cell receptor beta chains listed next were all sequenced from one sample in a study of OX40 agonist ivuxolimab in advanced cancers. Method: immunoSEQ multiplex PCR; TCRdb's copy keeps in-frame clones and lacks some. The sample includes some 70,000 clones, around 90% of them seen just once. This material consisted of CD4+ or CD8+ T cells sorted from blood, taken in a trial of the OX40 agonist ivuxolimab. The receptors shown here come from an adult with an advanced solid tumor such as melanoma, head and neck, liver or kidney cancer.

V is TRBV18 and J is TRBJ1-5; TRBD1 aligns across 8 bases. Germline V gene data show CDR1 as KGHSH and CDR2 as LQKENI. V was clipped by 3 bases and J by 5 bases; unmatched bases: 12. This CDR3 is 17 amino acids long. Here the CDR3 reads CASSPQEARGRDQPQHF. CDR3 nucleotide sequence: TGTGCCAGCTCACCCCAAGAAGCCAGGGGGCGCGATCAGCCCCAGCATTTT.

This chain links TRBV4-3 with TRBJ2-2, with a weak D call TRBD1 (7 bases). This CDR3 is built from 15 residues. Between the trimmed V and J ends, which lost 1 base and 7 bases, there was a span of 13 bases. Germline CDR1 and CDR2: LGHNA and YSLEER. This CDR3 reads CASSQVYRGGGELFF. In DNA, the CDR3 is TGCGCCAGCAGCCAAGTGTACAGGGGAGGCGGGGAGCTGTTTTTT.

The chain recombines TRBV6-1 with TRBJ1-4; the D is unclear. Trimming took 5 bases from V and 8 from J, leaving 12 bases between them. This CDR3 comprises 13 residues. Germline assignment: CDR1 MNHNS and CDR2 SASEGT. CDR3 loop: CASSFYSIEKLFF. CDR3 DNA sequence: TGTGCCAGCAGTTTTTACAGTATCGAAAAACTGTTTTTT.

The chain recombines TRBV4-2 with TRBJ1-2; D is perhaps TRBD1 (5 bases). V was trimmed by 6 bases and J by 2 bases, leaving 10 bases between them. Germline values: CDR1 LGHNA, CDR2 YNFKEQ. The CDR3 is 13 residues long. CDR3: CASSLPGNYGYTF. In DNA form, the CDR3 reads TGTGCCAGCAGTCTTCCAGGGAACTATGGCTACACCTTC.

The genes are TRBV5-4 and TRBJ2-5; D might be TRBD1 (6 bases). There are 14 residues in the CDR3. Deletions cut 1 base from V and 4 bases from J, with 11 bases between. Germline CDR1 and CDR2: SGHNT and YYREEE (reference sequence). In DNA, the CDR3 is TGTGCCAGCAGCTTGCAGGGGTTGCGAGAGACCCAGTACTTC. This translates into CASSLQGLRETQYF.

This clone has a single count. The chain employs TRBV7-2 and TRBJ1-5, with TRBD1 identical over 9 bases. V lost 5 bases, J lost 7 bases, and 12 bases stayed unmatched. Per the germline V gene, CDR1 is SGHTA and CDR2 is FQGNSA. This CDR3 is 16 amino acids long. CDR3 loop: CASSPGTGGAGQPQHF. CDR3 sequence (DNA): TGTGCCAGCAGCCCTGGTACAGGGGGCGCGGGGCAGCCCCAGCATTTT.

The chain carries TRBV5-6 and TRBJ2-7; 7 bases are shared with TRBD1. The CDR3 length is 15 residues. The junction had 11 bases not matched to a gene; V was cut back by 5 bases and J by 3 bases. Germline CDR1 and CDR2: SGHDT and YYEEEE. The DNA of the CDR3 is TGTGCCAGCAGTACCTGGAACAGGGGAAACTACGAGCAGTACTTC. Translated, it gives CASSTWNRGNYEQYF.

The J gene is TRBJ2-4, the V gene TRBV19, with no clear D. Germline CDR1 reads LNHDA; CDR2 reads SQIVND (reference sequence). Trimming removed 5 bases from V and 7 bases from J, with 12 bases in between. The CDR3 has 13 residues. CDR3 coding DNA: TGTGCCAGTAGTCCCGCGCGTGGGAACATTCAGTACTTC. Its translation: CASSPARGNIQYF.

The chain recombines TRBV5-1 with TRBJ2-1, with 7 bases lining up with TRBD2. The trim removed 0 bases at V and 4 bases at J, leaving 7 bases unmatched. This CDR3 contains 16 residues. Per germline, CDR1 SGHRS and CDR2 YFSETQ. The CDR3 reads CASSLAGGSSYNEQFF. The CDR3 DNA reads as TGCGCCAGCAGCTTGGCCGGCGGGAGCAGTTACAATGAGCAGTTCTTC.

V gene TRBV19 combines with J gene TRBJ2-1; 7 bases match TRBD1. CDR1 and CDR2 (germline): LNHDA, SQIVND (reference sequence). V lost 5 bases to trimming and J lost 9 bases; unmatched junction nucleotides: 10. CDR3 size: 14 residues. CDR3 loop: CASSPQTGPSEQFF. DNA for the CDR3: TGTGCCAGTAGTCCCCAGACAGGGCCTAGTGAGCAGTTCTTC.

The chain employs TRBV19 and TRBJ1-1; D might be TRBD1 (5 bases). This CDR3 has 15 amino acids. Trimming removed 3 bases at V and 3 bases at J, with 14 bases between. Germline loops: CDR1 LNHDA, CDR2 SQIVND (reference sequence). The CDR3 DNA follows: TGTGCCAGTAGTATGCGGGATTTGGGGGACACTGAAGCTTTCTTT. Translating gives CASSMRDLGDTEAFF. The full variable domain, with the rest looked up from reference TRBV19 and TRBJ1-1, is DGGITQSPKYLFRKEGQNVTLSCEQNLNHDAMYWYRQDPGQGLRLIYYSQIVNDFQKGDIAEGYSVSREKKESFPLTVTSAQKNPTAFYLCASSMRDLGDTEAFFGQGTRLTVV.

The chain couples TRBV27 to TRBJ2-2, with 9 nucleotides matching TRBD1. The V gene's germline CDR1 is MNHEY and CDR2 SMNVEV (reference sequence). The CDR3 contains 16 residues. The J segment lost 4 bases and the V segment lost 6 bases, leaving 9 bases of the junction unmatched. In DNA, the CDR3 is TGTGCCAGCAGGGAAGAGGGGACAGGGAGCACCGGGGAGCTGTTTTTT. It yields the protein CASREEGTGSTGELFF.

The chain employs TRBV19 and TRBJ2-2; D gene ambiguous. From germline, CDR1 is LNHDA and CDR2 SQIVND (reference sequence). With 3 bases removed from V and 4 bases from J, the gap between germline ends came to 12 bases. The length of the CDR3 is 15 residues. Here the CDR3 DNA reads TGTGCCAGTAGTATGTCCAGGTGGGGCACCGGGGAGCTGTTTTTT. It codes for CASSMSRWGTGELFF.

The rearrangement joins TRBV11-3 to TRBJ2-3, with D possibly TRBD1 on 5 matching bases. There are 14 residues in the CDR3. With 1 base removed from V and 1 base from J, the gap between germline ends came to 6 bases. In germline, CDR1 is SGHNT, CDR2 YENEEA. The CDR3 DNA sequence: TGTGCCAGCAGCTTAGTAGGGGGCACAGATACGCAGTATTTT. Its protein is CASSLVGGTDTQYF.

The rearrangement uses TRBV19 and TRBJ1-6, with D hard to call. CDR3 size: 12 residues. Germline V CDR1 and CDR2: LNHDA, SQIVND (reference sequence). V lost 5 bases, J lost 6 bases, and 5 bases lay in between. The CDR3 reads CASSVLNSPLHF. Here the CDR3 DNA reads TGTGCCAGTAGTGTTCTTAATTCACCCCTCCACTTT.

This sequence joins TRBV28 and TRBJ2-7; no reliable D call. Trimming removed 5 bases from V and 1 base from J, with 15 bases in between. Germline V lookup: CDR1 MDHEN, CDR2 SYDVKM. This CDR3 has 15 amino acids. CDR3 residues: CASSQLKGKSYEQYF. CDR3 DNA: TGTGCCAGCAGTCAGCTCAAGGGAAAGTCCTACGAGCAGTACTTC.

The chain employs TRBV2 and TRBJ1-6, with D possibly matching TRBD1 (5 bases). The CDR3 is 13 residues long. Germline CDR1 reads SNHLY; CDR2 reads FYNNEI. Trimming cost V 6 bases and J 9 bases, with 12 bases left between them. The CDR3 coding sequence is TGTGCCAGCAGAGGCCCCGGGGGTTCACCCCTCCACTTT. Amino acid sequence: CASRGPGGSPLHF.

The V gene is TRBV5-1, the J gene TRBJ1-1, with D perhaps TRBD1 (6 bases). The CDR3 covers 15 residues. Trimming removed 0 bases at V and 4 bases at J, with 13 bases between. Germline CDR1 reads SGHRS; CDR2 reads YFSETQ. The CDR3 protein is CASSLVGGGGTEAFF. CDR3 sequence (DNA): TGCGCCAGCAGCTTGGTGGGCGGGGGCGGCACTGAAGCTTTCTTT. Full variable domain (rest looked up from reference TRBV5-1 and TRBJ1-1): KAGVTQTPRYLIKTRGQQVTLSCSPISGHRSVSWYQQTPGQGLQFLFEYFSETQRNKGNFPGRFSGRQFSNSRSEMNVSTLELGDSALYLCASSLVGGGGTEAFFGQGTRLTVV.

The CDR3 DNA is TGTGCCAGCAGTCCCCAAGGGGAACCTCCCTACGAGCAGTACTTC. Translated, it gives CASSPQGEPPYEQYF. The rearrangement links TRBV28 to TRBJ2-5, with a weak D call TRBD1 (5 bases). Near its end, the DNA agrees better with TRBJ2-7, so the J call may be wrong. The CDR3 loop spans 15 amino acids. The germline CDR1 and CDR2 sequences are MDHEN and SYDVKM.

This clone showed up just once. The chain joins TRBV5-6 to TRBJ2-7, with D unclear. Trimming cost V 3 bases and J 9 bases, with 16 bases left between them. The CDR3 sequence is 13 residues long. CDR1 SGHDT and CDR2 YYEEEE come from the germline V gene. CDR3 nucleotides: TGTGCCAGCAGCTACACGACTGAGCTTACGCAGTACTTC. This encodes CASSYTTELTQYF.

The V call is TRBV18, the J call TRBJ2-1, with D possibly TRBD2 on 5 matching bases. CDR1 is KGHSH and CDR2 is LQKENI in the germline V gene. This CDR3 region has 18 residues. The V and J ends lost 3 bases and 0 bases respectively, with 18 bases between them. The CDR3 here is CASSPGDIGWSSYNEQFF. In nucleotides, the CDR3 is TGTGCCAGCTCACCGGGAGATATTGGATGGAGCTCCTACAATGAGCAGTTCTTC.

The chain combines TRBV30 with TRBJ1-1; 7 bases agree with TRBD1. CDR1 and CDR2 from the germline V gene are GTSNPN and SVGIG (reference sequence). The J segment lost 3 bases and the V segment lost 5 bases, leaving 12 bases of the junction unmatched. The CDR3 has 15 amino acids. This chain's CDR3 is CAWCHRDRAYTEAFF. Written as DNA, the CDR3 is TGTGCCTGGTGCCATCGTGACAGGGCCTACACTGAAGCTTTCTTT. The whole variable domain, remainder taken from reference TRBV30 and TRBJ1-1, is SQTIHQWPATLVQPVGSPLSLECTVEGTSNPNLYWYRQAAGRGLQLLFYSVGIGQISSEVPQNLSASRPQDRQFILSSKKLLLSDSGFYLCAWCHRDRAYTEAFFGQGTRLTVV.